The 24 T cell receptor beta chains below come from one sample, sequenced in a study of identical twins. TCRdb reanalysed the 5' RACE reads using MiXCR and keeps one entry per CDR3 protein. The table lists around 690,000 distinct CDR3 sequences, approximately 21% of them singletons. The sample also formed part of further work on T cells expressing NK-cell markers.

The sample consisted of PBMCs. The receptor source for this set is a woman under 30 in good health.

In this sample, this clonotype turned up a few times. CDR3 sequence: CASSQAGGAKAQYF. The CDR3 DNA reads as TGCGCCAGCAGCCAGGCGGGAGGGGCTAAGGCGCAGTACTTC. The chain links TRBV5-1 to TRBJ2-7, with 9 nucleotides matching TRBD2. Germline trimming cut 4 bases from V and 9 bases from J; bases unmatched to any gene: 11. CDR3 size: 14 residues. Per the germline V gene, CDR1 is SGHRS and CDR2 is YFSETQ.

This clonotype was counted a few times. The chain couples TRBV6-5 to TRBJ2-3, with unresolved D. Between the trimmed V and J ends, which lost 10 bases and 2 bases, there was a span of 10 bases. From germline, CDR1 is MNHEY and CDR2 SVGAGI. This CDR3 comprises 12 residues. CDR3 bases: TGTGCCACCCTTGGGTCCACAGATACGCAGTATTTT. Its protein product is CATLGSTDTQYF.

The chain links TRBV20-1 to TRBJ2-7, with D maybe TRBD2 (5 bases). Trimming cost V 0 bases and J 0 bases, with 12 bases left between them. Germline V gene data show CDR1 as DFQATT and CDR2 as SNEGSKA (reference sequence). This CDR3 contains 15 residues. The CDR3 DNA follows: TGCAGTGCTAGAGATACCCAGCGGAGCTCCTACGAGCAGTACTTC. It is translated as CSARDTQRSSYEQYF.

Only a few counts were recorded for this clonotype. The chain employs TRBV5-1 and TRBJ2-7, with 10 bases aligning to TRBD1. The CDR3 sequence is 16 residues long. Losses at the gene ends were 2 bases for V and 5 bases for J; bases not matched to a gene: 10. Per germline, CDR1 SGHRS and CDR2 YFSETQ. CDR3 region: CASSFDRGQLVDEQYF. The CDR3 DNA reads as TGCGCCAGCAGCTTTGACAGGGGGCAGCTGGTGGACGAGCAGTACTTC.

This clonotype was seen many times. V usage is TRBV10-1 and J usage is TRBJ2-3, with 7 bases lining up with TRBD1. Germline CDR1 WNHNN, CDR2 SYGVQD (reference sequence). Trimming cost V 2 bases and J 5 bases; bases outside gene matches: 13. The CDR3 consists of 17 residues. CDR3 DNA: TGCGCCAGCAGTGAGCGTGACAGGGACCTTCGAAAAGATACGCAGTATTTT. Translated: CASSERDRDLRKDTQYF.

In its sample, this clonotype was seen many times. The rearrangement uses TRBV15 and TRBJ2-5; 9 positions match TRBD2. This CDR3 spans 16 amino acids. The V segment lost 0 bases and the J segment 2 bases; nucleotides outside the gene matches: 4. Germline V CDR1 and CDR2: LNHNV, YYDKDF (reference sequence). The CDR3 region is CATSRDYAGGQETQYF. In nucleotides, the CDR3 is TGTGCCACCAGCAGAGATTATGCGGGGGGGCAAGAGACCCAGTACTTC.

This clonotype has more than one count but fewer than ten. The V gene is TRBV12-3 or TRBV12-4, the J gene TRBJ1-1; D unresolved. This CDR3 has 8 residues. Trimming removed 5 bases at V and 14 bases at J, with 6 bases between. The CDR3 sequence: CASSLNFF. The CDR3 DNA is TGTGCCAGCAGTCTCAACTTCTTT.

This clonotype was seen a few times. The V call is TRBV6-1, the J call TRBJ2-5; no firm D call. Trimming took 0 bases from V and 4 from J, leaving 21 bases between them. The length of the CDR3 is 18 residues. Germline CDR1 and CDR2: MNHNS and SASEGT. CDR3 sequence reads: CASSEALDPQSYRETQYF. CDR3 nucleotides: TGTGCCAGCAGTGAAGCCCTAGACCCACAGAGCTACAGAGAGACCCAGTACTTC.

On this clonotype itself: The germline gene is not matched at one end of the junction; a read error may be the cause. The rearrangement joins TRBV7-7 to TRBJ2-1; a weak D match, TRBD1 (6 bases). The CDR3 extends over 14 amino acids. Germline CDR1 reads SSHAT; CDR2 reads FNYEAQ (reference sequence). CDR3 sequence reads: CASSPKGAYNEQFF. The CDR3, as DNA: TGTGCTAGCAGCCCAAAGGGGGCCTACAATGAGCAGTTCTTC.

J is TRBJ2-7 and V is TRBV5-1; D remains ambiguous. CDR1 and CDR2 from the germline V gene are SGHRS and YFSETQ. The CDR3 has 15 amino acids. V shed 1 base and J shed 0 bases, with 11 bases lying between them. CDR3 region: CASSLRATSSYEQYF. The DNA for the CDR3 is TGCGCCAGCAGCTTGAGGGCCACGAGCTCCTACGAGCAGTACTTC.

This clonotype came up a few times. The chain joins TRBV7-9 to TRBJ2-7, with D maybe TRBD1 (5 bases). The CDR3 spans 16 residues. Trimming took off 2 bases at V and 0 bases at J, with 14 bases between the two ends. Germline assignment: CDR1 SEHNR and CDR2 FQNEAQ (reference sequence). CDR3 in amino acids: CASSLSTDRNSYEQYF. DNA for the CDR3: TGTGCCAGCAGCTTAAGTACCGACAGAAACTCCTACGAGCAGTACTTC.

This clonotype was detected a few times. The genes are TRBV20-1 and TRBJ2-1; D is uncertain. Per germline, CDR1 DFQATT and CDR2 SNEGSKA (reference sequence). The CDR3 runs to 13 residues. Between the trimmed V and J ends, which lost 6 bases and 6 bases, there was a span of 15 bases. In DNA form, the CDR3 reads TGCAGTGCAAGACCTCGTAGGTTCAATGAGCAGTTCTTC. Protein product: CSARPRRFNEQFF.

The chain is built from TRBV27 and TRBJ2-7; no reliable D call. Deletions cut 3 bases from V and 5 bases from J, with 14 bases between. This CDR3 has 14 residues. Germline values: CDR1 MNHEY, CDR2 SMNVEV (reference sequence). The DNA of the CDR3 is TGTGCCAGCAGTTTCAGTGGAGAGGTTCACGAGCAGTACTTC. It encodes CASSFSGEVHEQYF.

The rearrangement joins TRBV27 to TRBJ2-1, with 10 bases aligning to TRBD2. The junction had 13 bases not matched to a gene; V was cut back by 5 bases and J by 6 bases. The CDR3 sequence is 17 residues long. Looked up from germline, CDR1 is MNHEY and CDR2 is SMNVEV (reference sequence). The CDR3 DNA reads TGTGCCAGCAGTCCGAGGCTAGCGGGAGATTGGGGCAATGAGCAGTTCTTC. Amino acids: CASSPRLAGDWGNEQFF.

CDR3 in amino acids: CASSRGFTGELFF. For the CDR3, the DNA is TGTGCCAGCAGTCGGGGCTTCACCGGGGAGCTGTTTTTT. The chain carries TRBV12-3 or TRBV12-4 and TRBJ2-2, with D perhaps matching TRBD1 or TRBD2 (5 bases each). The CDR3 sequence is 13 residues long. The V end was cut by 5 bases, the J end by 4 bases, with 8 bases between.

V and J are TRBV18 and TRBJ2-5; D is ambiguous. The CDR3 contains 14 residues. V lost 10 bases and J lost 4, with 19 bases in between. Germline loops: CDR1 KGHSH, CDR2 LQKENI. The CDR3 reads CATSLGEPRETQYF. As DNA, the CDR3 is TGTGCCACATCCCTTGGGGAACCTCGAGAGACCCAGTACTTC.

This clonotype was recorded a few times. The chain joins TRBV10-2 to TRBJ2-1; 7 positions agree with TRBD2. V shed 7 bases, J shed 9 bases, and the junction held 3 bases outside the gene matches. This CDR3 spans 11 amino acids. Germline lookup yields CDR1 WSHSY and CDR2 SAAADI. Here the CDR3 reads CASNQRGEQFF. DNA for the CDR3: TGCGCCAGCAACCAGCGGGGTGAGCAGTTCTTC.

The rearrangement uses TRBV7-2 and TRBJ2-3; 9 nucleotides agree with TRBD2. CDR3 length equals 16 residues. Germline CDR1 and CDR2: SGHTA and FQGNSA. V lost 4 bases and J lost 1; bases outside the gene matches: 6. CDR3 region: CASSSEASGGTDTQYF. As DNA, the CDR3 is TGTGCCAGCAGCTCCGAGGCTAGCGGGGGCACAGATACGCAGTATTTT.

The chain carries TRBV6-1 and TRBJ2-4; 9 bases align to TRBD1. V shed 9 bases, J shed 2 bases, and the junction held 5 bases outside the gene matches. The CDR3 loop spans 14 amino acids. Germline-derived CDR1 and CDR2 are MNHNS and SASEGT. Here the CDR3 reads CASSTGGTKNIQYF. DNA of the CDR3: TGTGCCAGTTCGACAGGGGGGACCAAAAACATTCAGTACTTC.

The rearrangement uses TRBV3-1 and TRBJ2-1, with 7 bases matching TRBD2. V lost 0 bases and J lost 1; bases outside the gene matches: 6. The CDR3 covers 17 residues. Germline assignment: CDR1 LGHDT and CDR2 YNNKEL (reference sequence). The CDR3 is CASSQEFGGGSYNEQFF. The CDR3 DNA reads as TGTGCCAGCAGCCAAGAATTTGGCGGGGGATCCTACAATGAGCAGTTCTTC.

Only one count was recorded for this clonotype. The V gene is TRBV7-3, the J gene TRBJ2-3; TRBD1 or TRBD2 may be the D gene (6 bases each). This CDR3 comprises 14 residues. The V gene's germline CDR1 is SGHTA and CDR2 FQGTGA. Deletions cut 3 bases from V and 6 bases from J, with 13 bases between. CDR3 sequence (DNA): TGTGCCAGCAGCTTCTCGGGGGCAAGTGATACGCAGTATTTT. This codes for CASSFSGASDTQYF.

This clonotype was counted a few times. Here the CDR3 DNA reads TGTGCCAGCAGCCCCCAGGGGTCGGGGCAGCCCCAGCATTTT. Translating it yields CASSPQGSGQPQHF. The rearrangement joins TRBV9 to TRBJ1-5; tentative D call: TRBD1 (6 bases). Trimming cost V 4 bases and J 7 bases, with 15 bases left between them. Germline V lookup: CDR1 SGDLS, CDR2 YYNGEE. The CDR3 is 14 amino acids. Using reference TRBV9 and TRBJ1-5 for the parts outside the CDR3, the full variable domain is DSGVTQTPKHLITATGQRVTLRCSPRSGDLSVYWYQQSLDQGLQFLIQYYNGEERAKGNILERFSAQQFPDLHSELNLSSLELGDSALYFCASSPQGSGQPQHFGDGTRLSIL.

This clonotype was detected a few times. The genes are TRBV7-2 and TRBJ2-7, with 14 bases identical to TRBD2. This CDR3 spans 15 amino acids. V lost 1 base, J lost 8 bases, and 4 bases stayed unmatched. Germline CDR1 SGHTA, CDR2 FQGNSA. The CDR3 nucleotides read TGTGCCAGCAGCTTAGGAGGACTAGCGGGAGGTCAGCAGTACTTC. Amino acids: CASSLGGLAGGQQYF.

CDR3 residues: CASSPTGFTGELFF. CDR3 sequence (DNA): TGTGCCAGCAGCCCGACAGGGTTCACCGGGGAGCTGTTTTTT. V is TRBV7-2 and J is TRBJ2-2; 7 nucleotides line up with TRBD1. J lost 4 bases, V lost 5 bases, and 4 bases had no gene match. Germline-derived CDR1 and CDR2 are SGHTA and FQGNSA. This CDR3 is 14 amino acids long.